One sample yielded the 27 T cell receptor beta chains listed below, sequenced in a study of shared clonotypes between healthy human individuals (dated by TCRdb to 2018 to 2020). The library was made by the immunoSEQ multiplex PCR assay. TCRdb obtained this table from immuneACCESS and retained in-frame rearrangements with V and J assigned. These tables miss some clones; where compared with another copy, unresolved V genes account for less than half of the shortfall, and the remainder is unexplained. The sample yields 2 million to 3 million clones; 90% to 95% were counted once. The ten largest clonotypes hold roughly 0.39% of the sample. Sequenced input: naive CD4+ T cells from PBMCs. Sample cell subset or site, as interpreted from the label and publication: CD45RA+ positively selected. All receptors derive from a man younger than 35 in good health. Some clones in this sample may be carry-over from other donors' samples.

V gene TRBV6-6 combines with J gene TRBJ1-1; D gene unclear. This CDR3 contains 16 residues. The germline V and J ends were trimmed by 2 bases and 2 bases, with 15 bases remaining between them. In germline, CDR1 is MNHNY, CDR2 SVGAGI (reference sequence). CDR3 bases: TGTGCCAGCAGTTACGAGGACGGAGGAGGAAACACTGAAGCTTTCTTT. Translation: CASSYEDGGGNTEAFF.

The rearrangement uses TRBV28 and TRBJ2-3; D not resolved. Germline CDR1 MDHEN, CDR2 SYDVKM. The length of the CDR3 is 12 residues. V dropped 6 bases and J dropped 4 bases, with 8 bases sitting between them. CDR3 sequence (DNA): TGTGCCAGCAGATCCCTATCAGATACGCAGTATTTT. This sequence encodes CASRSLSDTQYF. Variable domain in full (rest from reference TRBV28 and TRBJ2-3): DVKVTQSSRYLVKRTGEKVFLECVQDMDHENMFWYRQDPGLGLRLIYFSYDVKMKEKGDIPEGYSVSREKKERFSLILESASTNQTSMYLCASRSLSDTQYFGPGTRLTVL.

Concerning this clone: This specimen includes other DNA sequences encoding the same CDR3. V and J are TRBV6-1 and TRBJ2-1, with TRBD2 matching 11 bases. Germline V gene sequence: CDR1 MNHNS, CDR2 SASEGT. CDR3 length: 16 residues. Germline trimming cut 4 bases from V and 1 base from J; bases unmatched to any gene: 3. The CDR3 nucleotides are TGTGCCAGCAGTGGACGACTAGCGGGGTCCTACAATGAGCAGTTCTTC. Encoded protein: CASSGRLAGSYNEQFF.

The V and J genes are TRBV7-2 and TRBJ1-3; perhaps TRBD1 as D (5 bases). This CDR3 has 17 amino acids. V lost 1 base and J 4 bases, leaving 17 bases between the germline ends. Germline V gives CDR1 SGHTA, CDR2 FQGNSA. CDR3 amino acids: CASSLGGQARYGNTIYF. CDR3 in DNA: TGTGCCAGCAGCTTAGGGGGCCAGGCCCGGTACGGAAACACCATATATTTT.

Turning to this clone: Other DNA sequences of this sample code for an identical CDR3. The V gene is TRBV6-5, the J gene TRBJ2-7; possibly TRBD1 or TRBD2 for D (5 bases each). Trimming removed 2 bases from V and 5 bases from J, with 10 bases in between. Germline values: CDR1 MNHEY, CDR2 SVGAGI. The CDR3 runs to 13 residues. CDR3 nucleotides: TGTGCCAGCAGTTACGCAGGGCGGGACGAGCAGTACTTC. Protein: CASSYAGRDEQYF.

V and J are TRBV14 and TRBJ2-7; D gene ambiguous. The germline V gene encodes CDR1 SGHDN and CDR2 FVKESK. The CDR3 sequence is 14 residues long. The germline V and J ends were trimmed by 1 base and 1 base, with 8 bases remaining between them. CDR3 region: CASSQVTLSYEQYF. In DNA, the CDR3 is TGTGCCAGCAGCCAAGTGACGCTATCCTACGAGCAGTACTTC.

The rearrangement joins TRBV29-1 to TRBJ2-1; a possible D gene is TRBD1 (6 bases). The length of the CDR3 is 13 residues. Germline V gene lookup returns CDR1 SQVTM and CDR2 ANQGSEA. V was clipped by 3 bases and J by 7 bases, with 13 bases between them. CDR3 region: CSVDSGTLNEQFF. The CDR3 DNA reads TGCAGCGTTGATTCCGGGACACTTAATGAGCAGTTCTTC.

The chain links TRBV28 to TRBJ2-5; 9 bases are a match to TRBD2. This CDR3 spans 15 amino acids. The germline CDR1 and CDR2 sequences are MDHEN and SYDVKM. J lost 0 bases, V lost 8 bases, and 7 bases had no gene match. CDR3 protein: CASGLASLYQETQYF. CDR3 DNA: TGTGCCAGCGGACTAGCGTCCTTGTACCAAGAGACCCAGTACTTC. Using reference TRBV28 and TRBJ2-5 for the parts outside the CDR3, the full variable domain is DVKVTQSSRYLVKRTGEKVFLECVQDMDHENMFWYRQDPGLGLRLIYFSYDVKMKEKGDIPEGYSVSREKKERFSLILESASTNQTSMYLCASGLASLYQETQYFGPGTRLLVL.

V is TRBV5-1 and J is TRBJ2-3; no reliable D call. CDR1 and CDR2 from the germline V gene are SGHRS and YFSETQ. Trimming took off 4 bases at V and 2 bases at J, with 8 bases between the two ends. The CDR3 runs to 13 residues. CDR3 nucleotide sequence: TGCGCCAGCAGCAGCGTTGACACAGATACGCAGTATTTT. Protein product: CASSSVDTDTQYF.

This chain connects TRBV10-3 to TRBJ1-4; possible D gene TRBD1, 5 bases. The CDR3 is 16 amino acids. Deletions cut 8 bases from V and 0 bases from J, with 16 bases between. Germline values: CDR1 ENHRY, CDR2 SYGVKD. CDR3 sequence: CAIGNQGLATNEKLFF. CDR3 DNA: TGTGCCATCGGAAATCAGGGTCTTGCAACTAATGAAAAACTGTTTTTT.

This chain connects TRBV6-6 to TRBJ1-6; no clear D. CDR3 length: 14 amino acids. Germline assignment: CDR1 MNHNY and CDR2 SVGAGI (reference sequence). V lost 0 bases to trimming and J lost 9 bases, with 9 bases between them. The CDR3 DNA reads as TGTGCCAGCAGTTACTCGGTCGAGGGTTCACCCCTCCACTTT. It specifies CASSYSVEGSPLHF.

V gene TRBV5-1 combines with J gene TRBJ1-1; possible D gene TRBD1, 6 bases. The germline V and J ends were trimmed by 4 bases and 1 base, with 8 bases remaining between them. There are 13 residues in the CDR3. The V gene's germline CDR1 is SGHRS and CDR2 YFSETQ. CDR3 loop: CASSTRGNTEAFF. The DNA for the CDR3 is TGCGCCAGCAGCACCAGGGGGAACACTGAAGCTTTCTTT.

V and J are TRBV10-3 and TRBJ1-6; D unresolved. The CDR3 spans 15 residues. Germline CDR1 reads ENHRY; CDR2 reads SYGVKD. Trimming pared 0 bases from V and 12 bases from J, leaving 15 bases between. The CDR3 DNA follows: TGTGCCATCAGTGAGTCGAGCGGACGGGGAGAACCCCTCCACTTT. It encodes CAISESSGRGEPLHF.

A note on this clone: The sample contains more than one DNA sequence encoding this CDR3. V is TRBV9 and J is TRBJ2-2, with a weak D call TRBD1 (6 bases). The CDR3 sequence is 15 residues long. V gave up 1 base and J gave up 5 bases, with 12 bases separating them. Germline CDR1 and CDR2: SGDLS and YYNGEE. CDR3 protein: CASSVRQGWTGELFF. The CDR3 bases are TGTGCCAGCAGCGTAAGGCAGGGGTGGACCGGGGAGCTGTTTTTT. Full variable domain (remainder filled in from reference TRBV9 and TRBJ2-2): DSGVTQTPKHLITATGQRVTLRCSPRSGDLSVYWYQQSLDQGLQFLIQYYNGEERAKGNILERFSAQQFPDLHSELNLSSLELGDSALYFCASSVRQGWTGELFFGEGSRLTVL.

The V gene is TRBV7-2, the J gene TRBJ2-5, with D uncertain. Germline CDR1 SGHTA, CDR2 FQGNSA. V lost 4 bases and J lost 3, with 12 bases in between. CDR3 length equals 14 residues. The CDR3 loop is CASSSVNREETQYF. In nucleotides, the CDR3 is TGTGCCAGCAGCTCCGTGAACCGTGAAGAGACCCAGTACTTC. The entire variable domain, with the rest obtained from reference TRBV7-2 and TRBJ2-5, is as follows: GAGVSQSPSNKVTEKGKDVELRCDPISGHTALYWYRQSLGQGLEFLIYFQGNSAPDKSGLPSDRFSAERTGGSVSTLTIQRTQQEDSAVYLCASSSVNREETQYFGPGTRLLVL.

This chain uses TRBV18 with TRBJ2-7, with TRBD1 matching 9 bases. Trimming cost V 3 bases and J 7 bases; bases outside gene matches: 7. Germline CDR1 reads KGHSH; CDR2 reads LQKENI. The CDR3 contains 14 residues. The CDR3 DNA reads TGTGCCAGCTCACCCTTGGACAGGGGTGGGGAGCAGTACTTC. This gives the protein CASSPLDRGGEQYF.

V and J are TRBV4-2 and TRBJ2-7; tentatively, D is TRBD2 (6 bases). Per the germline V gene, CDR1 is LGHNA and CDR2 is YNFKEQ. Trimming cost V 1 base and J 0 bases, with 10 bases left between them. CDR3 length: 15 amino acids. The CDR3: CASSQGGIPSYEQYF. For the CDR3, the DNA is TGTGCCAGCAGCCAAGGCGGGATTCCCTCCTACGAGCAGTACTTC.

The chain has TRBV5-6 and TRBJ1-5, with 7 bases identical to TRBD1. The junction had 2 bases not matched to a gene; V was cut back by 2 bases and J by 6 bases. From germline, CDR1 is SGHDT and CDR2 YYEEEE. This CDR3 is built from 13 residues. The CDR3 region has the DNA TGTGCCAGCAGCTTTGACAGGGTTCAGCCCCAGCATTTT. It codes for CASSFDRVQPQHF. The variable domain in full, with the rest retrieved from reference TRBV5-6 and TRBJ1-5, is DAGVTQSPTHLIKTRGQQVTLRCSPKSGHDTVSWYQQALGQGPQFIFQYYEEEERQRGNFPDRFSGHQFPNYSSELNVNALLLGDSALYLCASSFDRVQPQHFGDGTRLSIL.

V usage is TRBV5-8 and J usage is TRBJ2-3; 8 bases line up with TRBD2. The CDR3 spans 15 residues. The V gene end was trimmed by 4 bases and the J gene end by 5 bases; junction bases not matched to a gene: 9. Germline V gene data show CDR1 as SGHTS and CDR2 as YDEGEE. This CDR3 reads CASSRRAGVRDTQYF. CDR3 nucleotides: TGTGCCAGCAGCAGAAGAGCGGGAGTCAGAGATACGCAGTATTTT.

The chain uses TRBV28 and TRBJ2-5, with 8 bases lining up with TRBD1. The ends lost 6 bases at V and 5 bases at J; junction bases unmatched: 5. Germline V gene sequence: CDR1 MDHEN, CDR2 SYDVKM. The CDR3 has 13 residues. The CDR3 DNA reads TGTGCCAGCAGGTGGGGACAGGTTGAGACCCAGTACTTC. This codes for CASRWGQVETQYF.

V usage is TRBV19 and J usage is TRBJ2-7; D might be TRBD2 (7 bases). This CDR3 has 14 residues. Trimming took off 3 bases at V and 6 bases at J, with 15 bases between the two ends. The germline gives CDR1 LNHDA, CDR2 SQIVND (reference sequence). CDR3 loop: CASSMGGASTEQYF. For the CDR3, the DNA is TGTGCCAGTAGTATGGGGGGGGCCAGCACCGAGCAGTACTTC. Drawing the rest from reference TRBV19 and TRBJ2-7, the complete variable domain is DGGITQSPKYLFRKEGQNVTLSCEQNLNHDAMYWYRQDPGQGLRLIYYSQIVNDFQKGDIAEGYSVSREKKESFPLTVTSAQKNPTAFYLCASSMGGASTEQYFGPGTRLTVT.

The rearrangement joins TRBV4-3 to TRBJ2-4, with 8 bases aligning to TRBD1. CDR3 length: 16 residues. Germline values: CDR1 LGHNA, CDR2 YSLEER. V shed 0 bases, J shed 4 bases, and the junction held 5 bases outside the gene matches. This CDR3 is CASSQETGTGKNIQYF. For the CDR3, the DNA is TGCGCCAGCAGCCAAGAGACTGGGACAGGAAAAAACATTCAGTACTTC.

The chain is built from TRBV20-1 and TRBJ2-3, with D possibly being TRBD1 or TRBD2 (5 bases each). Germline V gives CDR1 DFQATT, CDR2 SNEGSKA (reference sequence). Trimming left V 8 bases short and J 4 bases short, with 10 bases between. CDR3 length: 11 amino acids. In DNA form, the CDR3 reads TGCAGTCCCTTGGGACCAGATACGCAGTATTTT. Translated: CSPLGPDTQYF.

This clone has just one count. The J gene is TRBJ1-1, the V gene TRBV5-1, with a tentative D call TRBD1 (6 bases). The germline gives CDR1 SGHRS, CDR2 YFSETQ. Trimming removed 4 bases from V and 5 bases from J, with 18 bases in between. This CDR3 contains 15 residues. The CDR3 DNA sequence: TGCGCCAGCAGCCGGTTGGGGGGCGGAAGGACTGAAGCTTTCTTT. Translated, it gives CASSRLGGGRTEAFF.

This clone was counted once. CDR3 protein: CASSEPGVGYEQYF. For the CDR3, the DNA is TGCGCCAGCAGTGAGCCGGGGGTGGGATACGAGCAGTACTTC. The chain links TRBV10-1 to TRBJ2-7; maybe TRBD2 (6 bases). Trimming took off 2 bases at V and 4 bases at J, with 12 bases between the two ends. Germline lookup yields CDR1 WNHNN and CDR2 SYGVQD (reference sequence). The CDR3 runs to 14 residues.

This chain links TRBV4-2 with TRBJ2-1; TRBD2 matches at 12 bases. Germline V gives CDR1 LGHNA, CDR2 YNFKEQ. This CDR3 has 22 amino acids. The V gene end was trimmed by 0 bases and the J gene end by 5 bases; junction bases not matched to a gene: 20. In DNA form, the CDR3 reads TGTGCCAGCAGCCAAGATCTAAAGAGAAGGGCTAGCGGGAGGGCCCTCGACAATGAGCAGTTCTTC. Translated: CASSQDLKRRASGRALDNEQFF.

The chain uses TRBV7-9 and TRBJ1-1; 7 bases are a match to TRBD1. Germline loops: CDR1 SEHNR, CDR2 FQNEAQ (reference sequence). Losses at the gene ends were 3 bases for V and 5 bases for J; bases not matched to a gene: 9. This CDR3 is built from 15 residues. DNA for the CDR3: TGTGCCAGCAGCTTGACAGGGACCAGGGGTACTGAAGCTTTCTTT. Protein: CASSLTGTRGTEAFF.